The text below deals with one T cell receptor (beta chain). These data belong to a study of blood T cell repertoires in COVID-19. For the study at large: Material from acute and convalescent COVID-19 was sourced from the United States, Italy and Spain.

Libraries were prepared by immunoSEQ multiplex PCR; TCRdb keeps only in-frame clonotypes and omits some of them. The sample gives 210,000 or so clones, approximately 84% of which show up once; 5% to 6.5% is in the top ten. Germline V gene data show CDR1 as LNHNV and CDR2 as YYDKDF (reference sequence). This CDR3 is built from 16 residues. V dropped 2 bases and J dropped 5 bases, with 17 bases sitting between them. The receptor was derived from a woman between 65 and 79 years old with active or convalescent COVID-19. The chain has TRBV15 and TRBJ2-3; tentatively, D is TRBD2 (6 bases). The sample taken for sequencing was peripheral blood. The CDR3 DNA follows: TGTGCCACCAGCAGATTTCGTTCGGGAGTGAGAGATACGCAGTATTTT. Translated: CATSRFRSGVRDTQYF. Combining the CDR3 with reference TRBV15 and TRBJ2-3 gives the whole variable domain DAMVIQNPRYQVTQFGKPVTLSCSQTLNHNVMYWYQQKSSQAPKLLFHYYDKDFNNEADTPDNFQSRRPNTSFCFLDIRSPGLGDTAMYLCATSRFRSGVRDTQYFGPGTRLTVL.